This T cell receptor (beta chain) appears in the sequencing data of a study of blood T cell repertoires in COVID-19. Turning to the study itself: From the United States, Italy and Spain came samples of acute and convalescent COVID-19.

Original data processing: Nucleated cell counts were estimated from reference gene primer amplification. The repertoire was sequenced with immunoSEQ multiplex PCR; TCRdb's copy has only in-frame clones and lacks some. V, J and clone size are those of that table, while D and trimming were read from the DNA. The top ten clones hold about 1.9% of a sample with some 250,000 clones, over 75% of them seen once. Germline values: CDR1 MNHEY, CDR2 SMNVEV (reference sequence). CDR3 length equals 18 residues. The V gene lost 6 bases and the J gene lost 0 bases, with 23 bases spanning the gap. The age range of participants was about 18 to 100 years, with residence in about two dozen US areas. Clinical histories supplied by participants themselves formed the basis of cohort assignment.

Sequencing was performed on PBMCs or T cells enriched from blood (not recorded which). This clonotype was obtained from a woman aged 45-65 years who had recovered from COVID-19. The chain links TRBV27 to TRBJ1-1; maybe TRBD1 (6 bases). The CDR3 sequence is CASSNSLRGRGMNTEAFF. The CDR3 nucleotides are TGTGCCAGCAGCAACAGTTTGCGGGGGCGGGGGATGAACACTGAAGCTTTCTTT.